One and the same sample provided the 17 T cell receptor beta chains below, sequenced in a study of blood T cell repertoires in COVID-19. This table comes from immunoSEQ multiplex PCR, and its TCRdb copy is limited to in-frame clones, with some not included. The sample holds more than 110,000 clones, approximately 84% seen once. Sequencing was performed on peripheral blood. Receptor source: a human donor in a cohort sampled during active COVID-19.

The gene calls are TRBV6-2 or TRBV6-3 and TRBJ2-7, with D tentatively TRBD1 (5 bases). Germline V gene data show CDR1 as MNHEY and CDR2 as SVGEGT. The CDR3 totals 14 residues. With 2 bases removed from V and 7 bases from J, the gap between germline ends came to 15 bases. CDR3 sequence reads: CASSYPTVEREQYF. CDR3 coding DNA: TGTGCCAGCAGTTACCCGACAGTAGAGAGGGAGCAGTACTTC.

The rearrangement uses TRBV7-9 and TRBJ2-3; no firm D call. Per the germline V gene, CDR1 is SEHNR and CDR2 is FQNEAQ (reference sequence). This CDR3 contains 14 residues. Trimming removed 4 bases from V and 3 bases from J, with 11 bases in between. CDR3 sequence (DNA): TGTGCCAGCAGCTCTTCCCGGCGGACAGATACGCAGTATTTT. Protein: CASSSSRRTDTQYF.

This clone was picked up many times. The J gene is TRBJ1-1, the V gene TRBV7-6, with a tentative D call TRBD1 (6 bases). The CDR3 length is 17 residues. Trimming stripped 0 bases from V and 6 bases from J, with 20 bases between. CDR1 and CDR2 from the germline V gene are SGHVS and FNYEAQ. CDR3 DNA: TGTGCCAGCAGCTTAGCTGTTTCAGGGGACACGGGATCTGAAGCTTTCTTT. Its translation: CASSLAVSGDTGSEAFF.

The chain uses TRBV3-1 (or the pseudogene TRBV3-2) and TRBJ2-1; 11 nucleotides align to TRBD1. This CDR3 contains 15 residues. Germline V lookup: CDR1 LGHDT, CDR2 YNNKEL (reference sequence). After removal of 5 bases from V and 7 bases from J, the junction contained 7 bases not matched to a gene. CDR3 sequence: CASSVGQGAGNEQFF. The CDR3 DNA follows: TGTGCCAGCAGCGTCGGACAGGGGGCTGGGAATGAGCAGTTCTTC.

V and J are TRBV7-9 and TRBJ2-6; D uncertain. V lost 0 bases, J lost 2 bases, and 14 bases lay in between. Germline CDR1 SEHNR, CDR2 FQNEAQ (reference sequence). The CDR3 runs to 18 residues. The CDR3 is CASSLAGPGAPGANVLTF. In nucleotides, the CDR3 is TGTGCCAGCAGCTTAGCTGGGCCAGGCGCCCCTGGGGCCAACGTCCTGACTTTC.

CDR3 protein: CSVVGGGATDTQYF. The DNA for the CDR3 is TGCAGCGTTGTAGGCGGGGGGGCTACAGATACGCAGTATTTT. V gene TRBV29-1 combines with J gene TRBJ2-3; 9 nucleotides align to TRBD2. Germline CDR1 SQVTM, CDR2 ANQGSEA. This CDR3 is 14 amino acids long. V shed 4 bases and J 3 bases; nucleotides not matched to a gene: 5.

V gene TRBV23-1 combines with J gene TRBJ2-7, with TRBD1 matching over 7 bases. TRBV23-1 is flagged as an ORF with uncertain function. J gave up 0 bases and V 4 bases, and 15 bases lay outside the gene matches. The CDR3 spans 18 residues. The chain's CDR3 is CASSRPDRLSPLSYEQYF. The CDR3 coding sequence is TGCGCCAGCAGTCGACCGGACAGGTTATCCCCACTCTCCTACGAGCAGTACTTC.

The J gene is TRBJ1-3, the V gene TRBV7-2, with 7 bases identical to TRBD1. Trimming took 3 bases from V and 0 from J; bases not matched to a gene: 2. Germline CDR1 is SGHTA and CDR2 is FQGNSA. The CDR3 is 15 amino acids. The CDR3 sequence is CASSFSGGSGNTIYF. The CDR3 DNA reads TGTGCCAGCAGCTTTTCAGGGGGCTCTGGAAACACCATATATTTT.

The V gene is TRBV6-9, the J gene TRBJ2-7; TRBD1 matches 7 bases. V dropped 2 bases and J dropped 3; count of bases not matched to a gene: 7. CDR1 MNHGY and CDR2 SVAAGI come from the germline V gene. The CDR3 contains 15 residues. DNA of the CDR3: TGTGCCAGCAGTTATGGGACAGTCCTGGTCTACGAGCAGTACTTC. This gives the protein CASSYGTVLVYEQYF.

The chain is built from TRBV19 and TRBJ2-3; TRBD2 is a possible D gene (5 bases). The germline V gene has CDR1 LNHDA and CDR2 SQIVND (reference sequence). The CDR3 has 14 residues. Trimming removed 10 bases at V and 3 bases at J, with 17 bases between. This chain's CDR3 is CATSRAWRTDTQYF. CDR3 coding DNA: TGTGCCACTTCTAGGGCCTGGAGGACAGATACGCAGTATTTT.

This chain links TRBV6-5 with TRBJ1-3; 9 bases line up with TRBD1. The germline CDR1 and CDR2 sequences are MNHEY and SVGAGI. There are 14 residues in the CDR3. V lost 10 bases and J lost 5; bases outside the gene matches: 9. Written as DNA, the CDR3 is TGTGCCACCACCCCCGGGACAGGGCGAAACACCATATATTTT. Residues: CATTPGTGRNTIYF.

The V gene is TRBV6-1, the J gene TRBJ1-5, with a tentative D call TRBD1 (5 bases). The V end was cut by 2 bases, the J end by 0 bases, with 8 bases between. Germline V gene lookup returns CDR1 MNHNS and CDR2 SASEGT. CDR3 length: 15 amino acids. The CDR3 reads CASSEQGRSNQPQHF. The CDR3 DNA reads TGTGCCAGCAGTGAACAGGGTCGTAGCAATCAGCCCCAGCATTTT.

The CDR3 DNA is TGTGCCAGCAGTGAAGCGCTGAGACTTAATTCACCCCTCCACTTT. Its translation: CASSEALRLNSPLHF. The chain couples TRBV2 to TRBJ1-6; D is ambiguous. The CDR3 sequence is 15 residues long. Deletions cut 0 bases from V and 6 bases from J, with 9 bases between. Germline lookup yields CDR1 SNHLY and CDR2 FYNNEI.

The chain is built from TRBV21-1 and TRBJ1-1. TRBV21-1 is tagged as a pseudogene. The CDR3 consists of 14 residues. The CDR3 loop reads CASCPGGLDTEAFF. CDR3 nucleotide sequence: TGTGCCAGCTGCCCGGGGGGGTTGGACACTGAAGCTTTCTTT.

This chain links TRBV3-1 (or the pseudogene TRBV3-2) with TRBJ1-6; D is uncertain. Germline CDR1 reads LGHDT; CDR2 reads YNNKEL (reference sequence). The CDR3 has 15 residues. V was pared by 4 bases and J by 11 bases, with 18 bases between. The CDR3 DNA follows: TGTGCCAGCAGCCTAAGTAGGCAACTAATTCCACCCCTCCACTTT. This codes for CASSLSRQLIPPLHF.

The CDR3 sequence: CASSSTALGTEAFF. The CDR3 DNA sequence: TGCGCCAGCAGCTCGACAGCCCTGGGGACTGAAGCTTTCTTT. This chain links TRBV5-1 with TRBJ1-1; D might be TRBD1 (5 bases). The CDR3 has 14 amino acids. Deletions cut 3 bases from V and 5 bases from J, with 14 bases between. The germline CDR1 and CDR2 sequences are SGHRS and YFSETQ.

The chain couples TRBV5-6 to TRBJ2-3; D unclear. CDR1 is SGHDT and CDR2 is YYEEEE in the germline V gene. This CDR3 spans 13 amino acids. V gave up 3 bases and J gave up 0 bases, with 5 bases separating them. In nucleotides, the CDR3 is TGTGCCAGCAGCTCTTCTAGCACAGATACGCAGTATTTT. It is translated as CASSSSSTDTQYF.